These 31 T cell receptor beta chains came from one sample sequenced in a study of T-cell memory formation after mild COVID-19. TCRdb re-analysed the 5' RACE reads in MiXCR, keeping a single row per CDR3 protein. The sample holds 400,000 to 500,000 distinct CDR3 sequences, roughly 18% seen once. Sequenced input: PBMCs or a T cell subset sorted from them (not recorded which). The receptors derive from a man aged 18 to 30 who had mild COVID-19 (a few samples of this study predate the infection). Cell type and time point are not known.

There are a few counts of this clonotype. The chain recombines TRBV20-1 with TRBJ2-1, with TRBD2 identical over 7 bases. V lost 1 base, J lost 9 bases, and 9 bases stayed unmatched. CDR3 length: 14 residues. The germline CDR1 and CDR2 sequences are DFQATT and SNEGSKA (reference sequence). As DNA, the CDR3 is TGCAGTGCTAGAGCACGACTAGCCTCGACTGAGCAGTTCTTC. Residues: CSARARLASTEQFF.

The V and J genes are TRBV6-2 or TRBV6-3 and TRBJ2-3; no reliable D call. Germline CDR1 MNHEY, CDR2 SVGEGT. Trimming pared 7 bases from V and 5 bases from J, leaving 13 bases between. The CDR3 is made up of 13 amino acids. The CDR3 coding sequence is TGTGCCAGCACCGACCCCCCGCGAGATACGCAGTATTTT. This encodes CASTDPPRDTQYF.

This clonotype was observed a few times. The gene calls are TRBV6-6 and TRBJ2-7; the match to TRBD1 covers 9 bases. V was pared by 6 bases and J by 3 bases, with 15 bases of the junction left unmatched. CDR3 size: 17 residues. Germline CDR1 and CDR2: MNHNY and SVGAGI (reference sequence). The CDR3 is CASRPGQGRLGDYEQYF. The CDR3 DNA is TGTGCCAGCAGGCCGGGACAGGGACGTTTAGGGGACTACGAGCAGTACTTC.

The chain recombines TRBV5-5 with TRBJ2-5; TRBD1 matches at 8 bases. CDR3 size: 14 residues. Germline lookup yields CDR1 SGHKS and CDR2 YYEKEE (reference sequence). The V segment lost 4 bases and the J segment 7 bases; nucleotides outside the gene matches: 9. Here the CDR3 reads CASSLDRVPVTQYF. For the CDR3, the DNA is TGTGCCAGCAGCCTGGACAGGGTTCCCGTGACCCAGTACTTC.

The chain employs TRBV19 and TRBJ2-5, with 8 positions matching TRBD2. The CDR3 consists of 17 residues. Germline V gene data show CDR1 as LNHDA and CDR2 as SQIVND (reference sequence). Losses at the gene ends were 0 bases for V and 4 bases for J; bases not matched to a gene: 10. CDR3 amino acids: CASSIDPPGGSRETQYF. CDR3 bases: TGTGCCAGTAGTATAGACCCTCCGGGGGGGTCGAGAGAGACCCAGTACTTC.

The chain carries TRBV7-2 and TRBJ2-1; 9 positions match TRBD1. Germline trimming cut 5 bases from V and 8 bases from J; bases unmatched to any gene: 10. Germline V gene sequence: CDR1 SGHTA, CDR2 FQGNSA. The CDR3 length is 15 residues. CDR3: CASSLRGQGRDEQFF. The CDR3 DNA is TGTGCCAGCAGCCTAAGAGGACAGGGGCGGGATGAGCAGTTCTTC.

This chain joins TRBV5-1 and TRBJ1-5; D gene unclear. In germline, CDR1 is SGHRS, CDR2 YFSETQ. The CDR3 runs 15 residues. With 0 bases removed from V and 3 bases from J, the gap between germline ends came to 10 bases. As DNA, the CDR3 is TGCGCCAGCAGCTTGGCTGGGATGGACAATCAGCCCCAGCATTTT. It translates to CASSLAGMDNQPQHF.

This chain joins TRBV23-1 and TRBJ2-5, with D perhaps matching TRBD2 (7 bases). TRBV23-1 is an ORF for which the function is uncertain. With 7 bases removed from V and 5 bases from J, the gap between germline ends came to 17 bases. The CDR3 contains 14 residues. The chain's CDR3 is CASNGGPRWETQYF. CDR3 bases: TGCGCCAGCAACGGGGGGCCGAGGTGGGAGACCCAGTACTTC.

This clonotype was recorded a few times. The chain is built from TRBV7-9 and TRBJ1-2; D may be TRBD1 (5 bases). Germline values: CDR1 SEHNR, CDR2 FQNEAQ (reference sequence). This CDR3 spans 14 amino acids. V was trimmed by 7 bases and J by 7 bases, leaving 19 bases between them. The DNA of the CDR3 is TGTGCCAGCAAGGGGCCGATGGGTTCTGGTGGCTACACCTTC. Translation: CASKGPMGSGGYTF.

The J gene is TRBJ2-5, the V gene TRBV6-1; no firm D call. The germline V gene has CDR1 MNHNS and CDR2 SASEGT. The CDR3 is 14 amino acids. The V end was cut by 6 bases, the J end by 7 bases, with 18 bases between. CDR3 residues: CASRISGQPGTQYF. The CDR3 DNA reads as TGTGCCAGCAGAATTTCAGGCCAGCCGGGGACCCAGTACTTC.

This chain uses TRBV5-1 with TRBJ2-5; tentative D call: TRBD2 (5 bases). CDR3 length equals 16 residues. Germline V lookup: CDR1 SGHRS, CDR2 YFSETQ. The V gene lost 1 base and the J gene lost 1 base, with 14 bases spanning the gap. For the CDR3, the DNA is TGCGCCAGCAGCTTGAATCCGGCGGGCCTCCAAGAGACCCAGTACTTC. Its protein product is CASSLNPAGLQETQYF.

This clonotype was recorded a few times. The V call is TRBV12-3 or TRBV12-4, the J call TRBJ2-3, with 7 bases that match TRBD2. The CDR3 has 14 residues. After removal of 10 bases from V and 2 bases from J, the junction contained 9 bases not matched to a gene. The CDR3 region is CATTYGTNTDTQYF. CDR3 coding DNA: TGTGCCACTACTTACGGGACTAACACAGATACGCAGTATTTT.

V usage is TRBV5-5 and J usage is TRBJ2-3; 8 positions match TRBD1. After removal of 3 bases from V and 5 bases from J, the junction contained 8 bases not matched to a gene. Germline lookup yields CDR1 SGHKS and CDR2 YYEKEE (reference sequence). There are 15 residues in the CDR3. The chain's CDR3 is CASSSDRVVVDTQYF. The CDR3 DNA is TGTGCCAGCAGCTCGGACAGGGTTGTTGTAGATACGCAGTATTTT.

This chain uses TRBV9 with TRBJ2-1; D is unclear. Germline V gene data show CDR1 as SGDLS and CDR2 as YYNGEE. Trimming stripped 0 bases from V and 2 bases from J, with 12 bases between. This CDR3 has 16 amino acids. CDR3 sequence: CASSVGGALPYNEQFF. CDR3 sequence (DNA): TGTGCCAGCAGCGTAGGAGGAGCCTTACCCTACAATGAGCAGTTCTTC.

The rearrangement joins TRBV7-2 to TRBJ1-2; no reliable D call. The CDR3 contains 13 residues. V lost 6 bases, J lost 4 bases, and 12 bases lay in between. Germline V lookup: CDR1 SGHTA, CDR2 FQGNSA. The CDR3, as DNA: TGTGCCAGCAGAGGGCTCTCACTCTATGGCTACACCTTC. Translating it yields CASRGLSLYGYTF.

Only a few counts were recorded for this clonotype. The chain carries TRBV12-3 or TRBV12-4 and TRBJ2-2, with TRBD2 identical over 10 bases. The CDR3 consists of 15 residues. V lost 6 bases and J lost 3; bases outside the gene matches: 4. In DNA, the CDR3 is TGTGCCAGCAGCCCCAGCGGGGGGGACACCGGGGAGCTGTTTTTT. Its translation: CASSPSGGDTGELFF.

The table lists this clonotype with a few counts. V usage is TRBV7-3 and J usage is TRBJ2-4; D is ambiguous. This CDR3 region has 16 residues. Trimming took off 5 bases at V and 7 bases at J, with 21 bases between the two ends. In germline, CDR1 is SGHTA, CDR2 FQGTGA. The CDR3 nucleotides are TGTGCCAGCAGCCCGAACCCAGGCTTGGGTAATAACATTCAGTACTTC. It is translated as CASSPNPGLGNNIQYF.

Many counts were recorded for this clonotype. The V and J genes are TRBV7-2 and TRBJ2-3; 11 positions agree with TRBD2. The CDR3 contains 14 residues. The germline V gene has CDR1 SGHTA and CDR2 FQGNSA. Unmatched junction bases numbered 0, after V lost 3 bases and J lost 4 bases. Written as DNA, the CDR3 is TGTGCCAGCAGCTTTAGCGGGGGGGCAGATACGCAGTATTTT. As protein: CASSFSGGADTQYF. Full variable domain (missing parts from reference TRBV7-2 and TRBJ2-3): GAGVSQSPSNKVTEKGKDVELRCDPISGHTALYWYRQSLGQGLEFLIYFQGNSAPDKSGLPSDRFSAERTGGSVSTLTIQRTQQEDSAVYLCASSFSGGADTQYFGPGTRLTVL.

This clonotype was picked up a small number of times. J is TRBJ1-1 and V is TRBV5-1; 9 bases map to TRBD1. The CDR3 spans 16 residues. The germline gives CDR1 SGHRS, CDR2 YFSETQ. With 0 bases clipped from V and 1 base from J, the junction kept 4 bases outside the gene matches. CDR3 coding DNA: TGCGCCAGCAGCTTGGCCGACAGGGGGAAGAACACTGAAGCTTTCTTT. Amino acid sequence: CASSLADRGKNTEAFF.

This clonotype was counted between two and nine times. CDR3 coding DNA: TGTGCCAGCAGTTTAGAGGGAGGCCCGAATCAGCCCCAGCATTTT. It encodes CASSLEGGPNQPQHF. This chain connects TRBV27 to TRBJ1-5; D remains ambiguous. The CDR3 runs to 15 residues. In germline, CDR1 is MNHEY, CDR2 SMNVEV (reference sequence). The V and J ends lost 2 bases and 4 bases respectively, with 12 bases between them.

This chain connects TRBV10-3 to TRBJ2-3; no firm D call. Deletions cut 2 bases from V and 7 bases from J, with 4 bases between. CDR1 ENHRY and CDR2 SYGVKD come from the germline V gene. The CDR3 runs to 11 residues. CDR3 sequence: CAISEKNTQYF. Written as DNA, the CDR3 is TGTGCCATCAGTGAGAAGAATACGCAGTATTTT.

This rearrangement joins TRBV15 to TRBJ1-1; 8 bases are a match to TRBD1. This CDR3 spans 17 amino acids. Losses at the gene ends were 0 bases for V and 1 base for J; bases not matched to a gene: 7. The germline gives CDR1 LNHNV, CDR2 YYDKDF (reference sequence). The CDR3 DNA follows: TGTGCCACCAGCAGAGAGCCTTGGGACAGGCGGAACACTGAAGCTTTCTTT. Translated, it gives CATSREPWDRRNTEAFF.

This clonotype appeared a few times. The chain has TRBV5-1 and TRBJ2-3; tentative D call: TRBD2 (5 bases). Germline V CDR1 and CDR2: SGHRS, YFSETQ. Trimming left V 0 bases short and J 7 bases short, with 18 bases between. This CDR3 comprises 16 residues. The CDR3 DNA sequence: TGCGCCAGCAGCTTGGGGAGCCGGGGTCCCGGGCATACGCAGTATTTT. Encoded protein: CASSLGSRGPGHTQYF.

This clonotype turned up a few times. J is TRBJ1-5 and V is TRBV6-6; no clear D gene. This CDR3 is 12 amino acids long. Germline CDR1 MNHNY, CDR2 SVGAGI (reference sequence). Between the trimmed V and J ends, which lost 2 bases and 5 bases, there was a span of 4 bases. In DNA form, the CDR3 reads TGTGCCAGCAGTTACGTAGATCAGCCCCAGCATTTT. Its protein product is CASSYVDQPQHF.

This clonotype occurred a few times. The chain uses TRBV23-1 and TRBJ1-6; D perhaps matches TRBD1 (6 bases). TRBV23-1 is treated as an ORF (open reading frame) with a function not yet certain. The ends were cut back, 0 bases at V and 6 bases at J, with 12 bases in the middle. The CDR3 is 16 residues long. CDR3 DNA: TGCGCCAGCAGTCAATCTCGAGGGGGATTTAATTCACCCCTCCACTTT. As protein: CASSQSRGGFNSPLHF.

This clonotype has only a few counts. In DNA, the CDR3 is TGTGCCAGCAGCTTTCTGCGGGGGCCAGTCCCAGAGACCCAGTACTTC. This codes for CASSFLRGPVPETQYF. V gene TRBV7-2 combines with J gene TRBJ2-5; D is perhaps TRBD2 (7 bases). Trimming removed 3 bases at V and 4 bases at J, with 18 bases between. Per the germline V gene, CDR1 is SGHTA and CDR2 is FQGNSA. The CDR3 has 16 residues. The whole variable domain, filled in from reference TRBV7-2 and TRBJ2-5, reads GAGVSQSPSNKVTEKGKDVELRCDPISGHTALYWYRQSLGQGLEFLIYFQGNSAPDKSGLPSDRFSAERTGGSVSTLTIQRTQQEDSAVYLCASSFLRGPVPETQYFGPGTRLLVL.

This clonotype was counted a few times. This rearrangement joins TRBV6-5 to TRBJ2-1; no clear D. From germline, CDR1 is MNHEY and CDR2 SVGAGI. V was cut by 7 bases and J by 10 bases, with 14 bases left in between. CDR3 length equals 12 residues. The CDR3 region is CASKRPHGEQFF. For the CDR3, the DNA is TGTGCCAGCAAGAGGCCCCATGGCGAGCAGTTCTTC.

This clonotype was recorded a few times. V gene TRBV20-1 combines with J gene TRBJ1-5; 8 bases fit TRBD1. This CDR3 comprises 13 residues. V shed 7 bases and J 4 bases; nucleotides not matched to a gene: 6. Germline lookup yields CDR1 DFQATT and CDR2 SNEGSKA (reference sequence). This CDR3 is CSVSGGENQPQHF. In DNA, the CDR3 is TGCAGTGTCTCAGGGGGCGAGAATCAGCCCCAGCATTTT.

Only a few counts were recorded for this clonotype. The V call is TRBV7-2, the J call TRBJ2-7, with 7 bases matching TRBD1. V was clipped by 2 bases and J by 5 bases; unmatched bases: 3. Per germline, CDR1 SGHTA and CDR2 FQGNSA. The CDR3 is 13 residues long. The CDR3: CASSLYRGDEQYV. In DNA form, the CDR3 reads TGTGCCAGCAGCTTATACAGGGGCGACGAGCAGTACGTC.

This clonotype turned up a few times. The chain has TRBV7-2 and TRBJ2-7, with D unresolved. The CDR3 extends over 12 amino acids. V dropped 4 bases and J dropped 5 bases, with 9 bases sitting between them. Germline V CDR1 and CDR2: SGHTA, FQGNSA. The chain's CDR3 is CASSSDIHEQYF. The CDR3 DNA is TGTGCCAGCAGCTCCGATATCCACGAGCAGTACTTC.

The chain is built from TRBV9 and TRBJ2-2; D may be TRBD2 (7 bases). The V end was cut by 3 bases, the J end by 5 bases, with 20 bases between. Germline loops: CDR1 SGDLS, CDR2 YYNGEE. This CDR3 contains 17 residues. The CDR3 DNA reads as TGTGCCAGCAGCGGGGTGTGGCGGGGGCCGGGGACCGGGGAGCTGTTTTTT. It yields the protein CASSGVWRGPGTGELFF.